This is a list of T cell receptor beta chains from one sample in a study of blood T cell repertoires in COVID-19. Sequencing was performed with immunoSEQ multiplex PCR; in TCRdb, only in-frame clones are kept and a portion is missing. The table has under 170,000 clones, around 85% seen once; the top ten hold around 3.5%. Source material: peripheral blood. The receptors derive from a man between 65 and 85 years old with acute or convalescent COVID-19. The CDR3 runs from the conserved cysteine through the conserved F or W. Each record gives: clone size, J gene, D gene, V gene, CDR3 protein, CDR3 DNA. The D gene is left open where the match is weak. Clone size, where shown, is once, few, many, or a class for clones that have expanded.

NA	TRBJ1-2	NA	TRBV20-1	CSVSDYGYTF	TGCAGTGTATCCGACTATGGCTACACCTTC
NA	TRBJ1-2	TRBD1	TRBV6-5	CASSRQGAQGYTF	TGTGCCAGCAGTCGACAGGGGGCGCAGGGCTACACCTTC
NA	TRBJ1-1	NA	TRBV11-3	CASSLTGNTEAFF	TGTGCCAGCAGCCTCACAGGGAACACTGAAGCTTTCTTT
once	TRBJ2-3	NA	TRBV10-3	CASRQDTDTQYF	TGTGCCAGCCGACAAGACACAGATACGCAGTATTTT
NA	TRBJ2-5	TRBD1	TRBV7-9	CASSLGIAGGRTETQYF	TGTGCCAGCAGCTTAGGTATCGCAGGGGGCCGAACCGAGACCCAGTACTTC
NA	TRBJ1-4	TRBD1	TRBV7-9	CASSLGGQALNEKLFF	TGTGCCAGCAGCTTAGGGGGACAGGCTCTTAATGAAAAACTGTTTTTT
NA	TRBJ1-6	NA	TRBV10-3	CAIRGDTGMDSPLHF	TGTGCCATCAGGGGGGACACAGGGATGGATTCACCCCTCCACTTT
NA	TRBJ2-3	TRBD2	TRBV11-3	CASSLGGLAGLGGSTDTQYF	TGTGCCAGCAGCTTAGGGGGCCTAGCGGGATTAGGAGGAAGCACAGATACGCAGTATTTT
NA	TRBJ1-2	TRBD1	TRBV5-4	CASSAPGTGIGYTF	TGTGCCAGCAGCGCCCCCGGGACAGGTATTGGCTACACCTTC
NA	TRBJ2-5	TRBD1	TRBV7-2	CASSLGQGRQETQYF	TGTGCCAGCAGCCTTGGACAGGGGCGTCAAGAGACCCAGTACTTC
NA	TRBJ2-5	TRBD2	TRBV4-1	CASSIGTSASGETQYF	TGCGCCAGCAGCATTGGGACTAGCGCCTCCGGGGAGACCCAGTACTTC
NA	TRBJ2-5	TRBD2	TRBV5-4	CASSFPGLAGLQETQYF	TGTGCCAGCAGCTTCCCAGGACTAGCGGGGCTCCAAGAGACCCAGTACTTC
NA	TRBJ1-6	NA	TRBV18	CASSPPLGPLHF	TGTGCCAGCTCACCACCTCTCGGACCCCTCCACTTT
NA	TRBJ1-4	TRBD1	TRBV28	CASSLGQGNEKLFF	TGTGCCAGCAGTTTGGGACAGGGTAATGAAAAACTGTTTTTT
NA	TRBJ2-6	NA	TRBV15	CATSRQRSGANVLTF	TGTGCCACCAGCCGACAGCGCTCTGGGGCCAACGTCCTGACTTTC
NA	TRBJ1-1	NA	TRBV5-6	CASSSQGGAAFF	TGTGCCAGCAGCTCCCAGGGAGGAGCAGCTTTCTTT
once	TRBJ1-2	TRBD1	TRBV5-1	CASSWGQGKAYGYTF	TGCGCCAGCAGCTGGGGACAGGGGAAAGCCTATGGCTACACCTTC
NA	TRBJ2-3	TRBD2	TRBV20-1	CSASRGSGRADTQYF	TGCAGTGCTAGTAGAGGTAGCGGGAGGGCCGATACGCAGTATTTT
NA	TRBJ2-3	NA	TRBV5-1	CASSRTATTDTQYF	TGCGCCAGCAGCCGGACTGCCACCACAGATACGCAGTATTTT
NA	TRBJ2-1	NA	TRBV5-1	CASSLAGSHNEQFF	TGCGCCAGCAGCTTGGCGGGGTCCCACAATGAGCAGTTCTTC
NA	TRBJ2-3	TRBD2	TRBV19	CASSIGLAADTQYF	TGTGCCAGTAGTATAGGCCTAGCGGCAGATACGCAGTATTTT